This T cell receptor beta chain was recovered during a study of cytomegalovirus exposure and HLA in healthy donors. PCR amplification relied on 60 Vbeta primers (plus 13 Jbeta primers). The assay was immunoSEQ multiplex PCR, and TCRdb's table has in-frame clones only and misses some. This sample's table reports over 200,000 clones. CDR3 length: 15 residues. CDR1 is SGHAT, CDR2 FQNNGV, per germline. V gave up 2 bases and J gave up 6 bases, with 16 bases separating them. This sequence joins TRBV11-2 and TRBJ1-1, with TRBD1 as a possible D gene (5 bases). The sequenced sample consisted of PBMCs. The TCR sequence derives from a young woman in good health and CMV-seropositive. The CDR3 DNA reads TGTGCCAGCAGCTTATTACAGGTGGGCCAGTCTGAAGCTTTCTTT. This sequence encodes CASSLLQVGQSEAFF.